This T cell receptor beta chain was sequenced during a study of shared clonotypes between healthy human individuals. Looking at the study overall: In total, the donors were a couple of women and a few men aged 18 to 49.

All donors were Caucasian adults living in Nashville, Tennessee. Investigators divided CD4+ cells into CD45RA+ naive and CD45RA-negative memory subsets. Once extracted for a subset, genomic DNA was divided evenly among several immunoSEQ plates. Using immunoSEQ multiplex PCR, the repertoire was profiled, and TCRdb retains in-frame clones only, with some absent. The sample consists of 2 million to 2.5 million clones, 85% to 95% of them appearing once. Trimming left V 3 bases short and J 3 bases short, with 11 bases between. CDR1 is SQVTM and CDR2 is ANQGSEA in the germline V gene. This CDR3 region has 13 residues. This clone was recorded only once.

This clonotype was obtained from a young man in good health. Some clones in this sample may be carry-over from other donors' samples. Sequencing used naive CD4+ T cells from PBMCs. The subset denotes: CD45RA+ positively selected. The chain joins TRBV29-1 to TRBJ2-5; no definite D call. The CDR3 bases are TGCAGCGTTGAGGGTCAGCGTAAAGAGACCCAGTACTTC. Protein: CSVEGQRKETQYF.